This T cell receptor beta chain was identified in a study of cytomegalovirus exposure and HLA in healthy donors. Concerning this clone: What it binds is not known.

The study ran its PCR with 60 Vbeta and 13 Jbeta primers. Sequenced by immunoSEQ multiplex PCR; TCRdb stores in-frame clones only, minus some. In the table there are about 140,000 clones, roughly 77% of which are singletons. Study outcomes and limitations: In a later analysis, several top co-occurrence clusters appeared linked to parvovirus B19, influenza, CMV and Epstein-Barr virus. Diagnosis of cytomegalovirus status made by the classifier reportedly showed high specificity and sensitivity.

The specimen sequenced was PBMCs. The source of this sequence is a man aged 35 to 55 in good health and CMV-seronegative.

This chain's CDR3 is CASTLLGGLEAFF. In DNA, the CDR3 is TGTGCCAGTACCCTCCTCGGAGGGCTTGAAGCTTTCTTT. The chain combines TRBV19 with TRBJ1-1; D not resolved. The CDR3 is 13 amino acids. V was trimmed by 7 bases and J by 7 bases, leaving 16 bases between them. The germline gives CDR1 LNHDA, CDR2 SQIVND (reference sequence).